A selection of T cell receptor beta chains follows, all from one sample in a study of CXCR3-negative and CXCR3-positive naive CD8 T cells. From its re-call of the 5' RACE reads, TCRdb lists each CDR3 protein once, without DNA. Recorded here are over 95,000 distinct CDR3 sequences; the top ten clones represent roughly 0.35%. The specimen sequenced was naive CXCR3+ CD8+ T cells from blood. The receptors come from a human donor in good health. Some clones in this sample may be carry-over from other donors' samples. CDR3s include the opening cysteine and the closing phenylalanine or tryptophan.

CDR3 protein,J gene,V gene
CASSQEGRAAYEQYF,TRBJ2-7,TRBV4-1
CASSLGTLVDEQFF,TRBJ2-1,TRBV3-1
CASSKGSAAGAYEQYF,TRBJ2-7,TRBV21-1
CASGAWSNQPQHF,TRBJ1-5,TRBV12-3/TRBV12-4
CASSLPGTGELFF,TRBJ2-2,TRBV3-1
CASSLQGDTEAFF,TRBJ1-1,TRBV6-5
CASSEYQRGTYEQYF,TRBJ2-7,TRBV10-2
CASSMVGGQFQPQHF,TRBJ1-5,TRBV19
CASSSGLAGANTGELFF,TRBJ2-2,TRBV5-1
CSANKLAGGTGELFF,TRBJ2-2,TRBV20-1
CASSTRQGFYNEQFF,TRBJ2-1,TRBV7-8
CASSQLAGSVDEQFF,TRBJ2-1,TRBV4-1
CASSRPPGELFF,TRBJ2-2,TRBV7-8
CASSRTAFYEQYF,TRBJ2-7,TRBV25-1
CASTNTGTGEGEQYF,TRBJ2-7,TRBV7-6
CASSQDFGHTDTQYF,TRBJ2-3,TRBV3-1
CASNPGTSGENNEQFF,TRBJ2-1,TRBV13
CASSYSSLGQGVEGQYF,TRBJ2-7,TRBV6-6
CASSQDPDTYEQYF,TRBJ2-7,TRBV4-1
CAISESPRTFQNIQYF,TRBJ2-4,TRBV10-3
CSAPGQGSDTQYF,TRBJ2-3,TRBV29-1
CASSLLIAGGSNTGELFF,TRBJ2-2,TRBV28
CASSPTLSGEEDEKLFF,TRBJ1-4,TRBV18
CASSYFGQPQHF,TRBJ1-5,TRBV6-2/TRBV6-3
CASSQGIGQGNEQFF,TRBJ2-1,TRBV4-1
CASRDGLTSYYEQYF,TRBJ2-7,TRBV28
CASSIGRGPYNEQFF,TRBJ2-1,TRBV19
CSVDVHSGQETQYF,TRBJ2-5,TRBV29-1
CASSIDARIQETQYF,TRBJ2-5,TRBV19
CASSLEATRTDTQYF,TRBJ2-3,TRBV5-1
CASSQDGPGSYNSPLHF,TRBJ1-6,TRBV4-3
CSVAPRGAGETQYF,TRBJ2-5,TRBV29-1
CASSHGPSSDEQFF,TRBJ2-1,TRBV4-1
CASSLGQGMTEAFF,TRBJ1-1,TRBV19
CASSLGRVSGSNEQFF,TRBJ2-1,TRBV7-9
CSAKMGLAGSYEQYF,TRBJ2-7,TRBV20-1
CASRTTRPPGGDTQYF,TRBJ2-3,TRBV28
CASSLEIDPRNNEQFF,TRBJ2-1,TRBV7-2
CASSYEGTSGGQQFF,TRBJ2-1,TRBV28
CSGPLAGIADTKYF,TRBJ2-3,TRBV20-1
CSVPTGTNYGYTF,TRBJ1-2,TRBV29-1